The 14 T cell receptor beta chains below all came from one sample that was sequenced in a study of T cells in Graves' hyperthyroidism and ophthalmopathy. From RNA transcripts, TCR beta CDR3 regions were amplified. The study used the HTBI primer set for a first-round RT-PCR of the TCR CDR3. TCRdb re-called the multiplex PCR reads with MiXCR, one entry per CDR3 protein. Seen here are 600,000 to 650,000 distinct CDR3 sequences, 15% to 20% observed once, and the top ten hold approximately 3.8%. The sample taken for sequencing was blood. These TCRs come from a woman aged 30 to 39 with Graves' hyperthyroidism.

This clonotype has ten or more counts. The junction departs from the called germline gene at one end, perhaps through a read error. V gene TRBV7-3 combines with J gene TRBJ1-1; 7 bases are a match to TRBD1. CDR1 is SGHTA and CDR2 is FQGTGA in the germline V gene. The CDR3 sequence is 14 residues long. This CDR3 reads CASSLTGARDEAFF. Written as DNA, the CDR3 is TGTGCCAGCAGTTTAACAGGGGCCCGGGATGAAGCTTTCTTT. Full variable domain (rest looked up from reference TRBV7-3 and TRBJ1-1): GAGVSQTPSNKVTEKGKYVELRCDPISGHTALYWYRQSLGQGPEFLIYFQGTGAADDSGLPNDRFFAVRPEGSVSTLKIQRTERGDSAVYLCASSLTGARDEAFFGQGTRLTVV.

This chain uses TRBV2 with TRBJ2-3; TRBD2 agrees at 8 bases. The CDR3 contains 20 residues. Germline CDR1 SNHLY, CDR2 FYNNEI. Unmatched junction bases numbered 23, after V lost 7 bases and J lost 2 bases. The CDR3 region is CASKERGYTGELLFTDTQYF. The CDR3 DNA reads as TGTGCCAGCAAGGAGCGGGGGTACACCGGGGAGCTCCTATTCACAGATACGCAGTATTTT.

This clonotype has a handful of counts. The chain links TRBV7-9 to TRBJ2-1; tentatively, D is TRBD1 or TRBD2 (5 bases each). The V end was cut by 4 bases, the J end by 4 bases, with 23 bases between. The CDR3 contains 18 residues. Per the germline V gene, CDR1 is SEHNR and CDR2 is FQNEAQ (reference sequence). The CDR3 DNA is TGTGCCAGCAGCTCCCCCCCCAGGGACCCCTTCTCTTACAATGAGCAGTTCTTC. Its protein product is CASSSPPRDPFSYNEQFF.

This clonotype occurred a few times. The rearrangement links TRBV7-9 to TRBJ2-1, with 11 bases aligning to TRBD2. The germline V gene encodes CDR1 SEHNR and CDR2 FQNEAQ (reference sequence). The CDR3 is made up of 17 amino acids. V lost 6 bases to trimming and J lost 2 bases; unmatched junction nucleotides: 9. The CDR3 reads CASSPATSGVTYNEQFF. The DNA of the CDR3 is TGTGCCAGCAGTCCTGCGACTAGCGGGGTGACCTACAATGAGCAGTTCTTC.

In its sample, this clonotype was seen many times. J is TRBJ2-7 and V is TRBV2; D is ambiguous. Looked up from germline, CDR1 is SNHLY and CDR2 is FYNNEI. V lost 7 bases and J 4 bases, leaving 17 bases between the germline ends. The length of the CDR3 is 14 residues. The CDR3 DNA follows: TGTGCCAGCAATGGGATGGGTCCGAATTACGAGCAGTACTTC. Its translation: CASNGMGPNYEQYF.

This clonotype came up a few times. V gene TRBV7-9 combines with J gene TRBJ2-1; no clear D. This CDR3 has 17 amino acids. CDR1 and CDR2 from the germline V gene are SEHNR and FQNEAQ (reference sequence). Trimming shortened V by 4 bases and J by 0 bases, and 16 bases separated the two germline ends. The DNA of the CDR3 is TGTGCCAGCAGCTCGCCTTTGAACTCCTACTCCTACAATGAGCAGTTCTTC. Amino acid sequence: CASSSPLNSYSYNEQFF.

The genes are TRBV5-6 and TRBJ2-1, with TRBD2 as a possible D gene (6 bases). In germline, CDR1 is SGHDT, CDR2 YYEEEE. CDR3 length equals 16 residues. Between the trimmed V and J ends, which lost 3 bases and 7 bases, there was a span of 20 bases. CDR3 nucleotides: TGTGCCAGCAGCTGGAACCGGAGGGCCATGACGAATGAGCAGTTCTTC. Its protein product is CASSWNRRAMTNEQFF.

This clonotype was detected ten times or more. The V call is TRBV20-1, the J call TRBJ2-3, with D perhaps matching TRBD1 (6 bases). The CDR3 sequence is 14 residues long. Germline V gene sequence: CDR1 DFQATT, CDR2 SNEGSKA (reference sequence). Trimming removed 1 base from V and 1 base from J, with 9 bases in between. Here the CDR3 reads CSARVAGGTDTQYF. As DNA, the CDR3 is TGCAGTGCTAGAGTTGCAGGGGGCACAGATACGCAGTATTTT.

This clonotype showed up just a few times. V and J are TRBV5-1 and TRBJ1-2; D is unresolved. Trimming cost V 2 bases and J 5 bases, with 10 bases left between them. This CDR3 has 13 amino acids. Germline V gene sequence: CDR1 SGHRS, CDR2 YFSETQ. Here the CDR3 reads CASSFGERYGYTF. The CDR3 region has the DNA TGCGCCAGCAGCTTTGGGGAGAGATATGGCTACACCTTC.

The chain has TRBV30 and TRBJ2-2; possible D gene TRBD1, 5 bases. Trimming cost V 0 bases and J 3 bases, with 17 bases left between them. CDR3 length: 17 residues. Germline lookup yields CDR1 GTSNPN and CDR2 SVGIG (reference sequence). The CDR3 sequence: CAWSVGVVTFYTGELFF. The DNA of the CDR3 is TGTGCCTGGAGTGTAGGGGTGGTGACTTTTTACACCGGGGAGCTGTTTTTT.

This clonotype was seen many times. CDR3 in DNA: TGTGCCAGCAGTGAAAGGCCCTACAATGAGCAGTTCTTC. It translates to CASSERPYNEQFF. This chain connects TRBV2 to TRBJ2-1; D gene uncertain. The CDR3 totals 13 residues. The V and J ends lost 2 bases and 2 bases respectively, with 4 bases between them. Germline V gives CDR1 SNHLY, CDR2 FYNNEI.

In its sample, this clonotype was seen many times. The chain couples TRBV20-1 to TRBJ2-1, with a tentative D call TRBD2 (5 bases). V was shortened by 3 bases and J by 7 bases, with 28 bases between the two germline ends. Germline V lookup: CDR1 DFQATT, CDR2 SNEGSKA (reference sequence). The CDR3 has 18 amino acids. As DNA, the CDR3 is TGCAGTGCTAGTCCCCCTCGGGCCCGACTAATGACGGGGAATGAGCAGTTCTTC. Its protein product is CSASPPRARLMTGNEQFF.

This clonotype was counted ten times or more. CDR3 bases: TGCGCCAGCAGCTCCGACAGGGATTCCTACAATGAGCAGTTCTTC. Protein product: CASSSDRDSYNEQFF. The V call is TRBV5-1, the J call TRBJ2-1; TRBD1 matches at 7 bases. After removal of 3 bases from V and 1 base from J, the junction contained 4 bases not matched to a gene. Per germline, CDR1 SGHRS and CDR2 YFSETQ. The length of the CDR3 is 15 residues.

This clonotype was picked up a small number of times. The V and J genes are TRBV9 and TRBJ2-2, with TRBD1 as a possible D gene (5 bases). The CDR3 contains 15 residues. The V gene lost 5 bases and the J gene lost 0 bases, with 11 bases spanning the gap. Germline V gene data show CDR1 as SGDLS and CDR2 as YYNGEE. CDR3 nucleotide sequence: TGTGCCAGCAGTTATAAGACAGCGAACACCGGGGAGCTGTTTTTT. Amino acids: CASSYKTANTGELFF.